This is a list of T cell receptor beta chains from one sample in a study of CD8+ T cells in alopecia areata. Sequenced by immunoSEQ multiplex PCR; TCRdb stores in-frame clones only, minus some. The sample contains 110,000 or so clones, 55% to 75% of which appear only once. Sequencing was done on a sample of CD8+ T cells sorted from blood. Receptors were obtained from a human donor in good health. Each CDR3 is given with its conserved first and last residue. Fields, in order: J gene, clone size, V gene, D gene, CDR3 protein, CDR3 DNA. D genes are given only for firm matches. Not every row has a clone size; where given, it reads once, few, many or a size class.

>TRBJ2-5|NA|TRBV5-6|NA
CASSFGWGGPETQYF
TGTGCCAGCAGCTTCGGATGGGGGGGGCCAGAGACCCAGTACTTC
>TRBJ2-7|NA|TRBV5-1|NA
CASSLWGAGDEQYF
TGCGCCAGCAGCTTGTGGGGCGCCGGGGATGAGCAGTACTTC
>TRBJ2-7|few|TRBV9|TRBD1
CASSDDRDYEQYF
TGTGCCAGCAGCGACGACAGGGACTACGAGCAGTACTTC
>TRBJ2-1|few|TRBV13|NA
CASSSSTIPDNEQFF
TGTGCCAGCAGCTCCTCGACTATACCTGACAATGAGCAGTTCTTC
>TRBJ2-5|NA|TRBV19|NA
CASSARRRVGETQYF
TGTGCCAGTAGTGCCCGCAGGAGGGTGGGGGAGACCCAGTACTTC
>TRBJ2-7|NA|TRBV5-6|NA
CASSSGQTYEQYF
TGTGCCAGCAGCTCCGGACAGACCTACGAGCAGTACTTC
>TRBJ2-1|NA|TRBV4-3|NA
CASSFTTGNEQFF
TGCGCCAGCAGCTTCACGACGGGCAATGAGCAGTTCTTC
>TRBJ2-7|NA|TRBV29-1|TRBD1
CSGILRDRAPYEQYF
TGCAGCGGCATCCTCCGGGACAGGGCCCCCTACGAGCAGTACTTC
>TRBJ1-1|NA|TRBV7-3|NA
CASSSNMNTEAFF
TGTGCCAGCAGCTCGAACATGAACACTGAAGCTTTCTTT
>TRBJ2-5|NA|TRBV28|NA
CASTQTGTPQETQYF
TGTGCCAGCACCCAGACCGGGACTCCCCAAGAGACCCAGTACTTC
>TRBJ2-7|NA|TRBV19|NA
CASSIFHRYEQYF
TGTGCCAGTAGTATCTTCCACCGCTACGAGCAGTACTTC
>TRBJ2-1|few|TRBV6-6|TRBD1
CASSSGGYSYNEQFF
TGTGCCAGCAGTTCAGGGGGATATTCCTACAATGAGCAGTTCTTC
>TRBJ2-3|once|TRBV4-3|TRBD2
CASSQENPSGGAPTFTDTQYF
TGCGCCAGCAGCCAAGAGAATCCTAGCGGGGGGGCCCCCACATTCACAGATACGCAGTATTTT
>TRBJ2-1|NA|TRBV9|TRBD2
CASSVFGTSGPQNEQFF
TGTGCCAGCAGCGTTTTTGGGACTAGCGGGCCACAGAATGAGCAGTTCTTC
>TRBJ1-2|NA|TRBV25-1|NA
CASSLSDYGYTF
TGTGCCAGCAGTCTATCGGACTATGGCTACACCTTC
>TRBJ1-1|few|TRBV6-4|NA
CASSLGGGEAFF
TGTGCCAGCAGTCTAGGGGGGGGAGAAGCTTTCTTT
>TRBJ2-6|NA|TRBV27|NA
CASRPTISGANVLTF
TGTGCCAGCAGGCCCACGATATCTGGGGCCAACGTCCTGACTTTC
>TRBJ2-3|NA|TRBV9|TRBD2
CASSSGTSGTDTQYF
TGTGCCAGCAGTTCAGGGACTAGCGGCACAGATACGCAGTATTTT
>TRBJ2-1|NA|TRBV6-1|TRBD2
CASSGLVWRGGITEQFF
TGTGCCAGCAGTGGGCTCGTCTGGCGGGGGGGTATTACTGAGCAGTTCTTC
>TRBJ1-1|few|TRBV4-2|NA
CASSQEVWGWHTEAFF
TGTGCCAGCAGCCAAGAAGTTTGGGGTTGGCACACTGAAGCTTTCTTT
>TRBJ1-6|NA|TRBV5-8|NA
CASSLESSWDNSPLHF
TGTGCCAGCAGCTTGGAATCCAGTTGGGATAATTCACCCCTCCACTTT
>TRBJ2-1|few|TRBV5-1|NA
CASRDGQIYEQFF
TGCGCCAGCAGAGACGGACAGATTTATGAGCAGTTCTTC
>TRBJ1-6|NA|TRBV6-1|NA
CASSEAEGVESPLHF
TGTGCCAGCAGTGAAGCAGAGGGGGTAGAATCACCCCTCCACTTT